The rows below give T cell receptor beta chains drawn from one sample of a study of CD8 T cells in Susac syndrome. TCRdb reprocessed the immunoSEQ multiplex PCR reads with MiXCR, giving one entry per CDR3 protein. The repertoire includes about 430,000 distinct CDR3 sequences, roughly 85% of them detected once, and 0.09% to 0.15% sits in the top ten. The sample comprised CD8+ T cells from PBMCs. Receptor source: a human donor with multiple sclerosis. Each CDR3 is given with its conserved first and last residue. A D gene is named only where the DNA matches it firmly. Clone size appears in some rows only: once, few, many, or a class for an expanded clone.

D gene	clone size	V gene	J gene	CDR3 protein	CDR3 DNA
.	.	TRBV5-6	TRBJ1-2	CASSLRDRRYGYTF	TGTGCCAGCAGCTTGCGAGACAGACGCTATGGCTACACCTTC
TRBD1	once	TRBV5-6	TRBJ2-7	CASNPGQGGYEQYF	TGTGCCAGCAACCCGGGACAGGGGGGATACGAGCAGTACTTC
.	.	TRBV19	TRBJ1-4	CASSIQGLKKLFF	TGTGCCAGTAGTATTCAGGGGTTGAAAAAACTGTTTTTT
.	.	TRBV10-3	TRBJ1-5	CAISESTAGVQPQHF	TGTGCCATCAGTGAGTCGACGGCAGGGGTTCAGCCCCAGCATTTT
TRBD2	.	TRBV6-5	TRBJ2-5	CASSYTNSGRKTQYF	TGTGCCAGCAGTTACACCAATAGCGGGAGGAAGACCCAGTACTTC
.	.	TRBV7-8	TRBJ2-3	CASSFIILGMDTQYF	TGTGCCAGCAGCTTTATTATACTCGGGATGGATACGCAGTATTTT
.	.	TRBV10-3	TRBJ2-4	CAISESRNLAKNIQYF	TGTGCCATCAGTGAGTCACGGAATCTAGCCAAAAACATTCAGTACTTC
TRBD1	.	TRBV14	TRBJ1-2	CASSPMYRDRGPYGYGYTF	TGTGCCAGCAGCCCGATGTACCGGGACAGGGGGCCCTATGGCTATGGCTACACCTTC
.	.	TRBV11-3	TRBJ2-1	CASSSRGGREPYNEQFF	TGTGCCAGCAGCTCTAGGGGGGGCAGGGAGCCCTACAATGAGCAGTTCTTC
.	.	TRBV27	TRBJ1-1	CASSLSPGLNTEAFF	TGTGCCAGCAGTTTATCGCCGGGGCTGAACACTGAAGCTTTCTTT
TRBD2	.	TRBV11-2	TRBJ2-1	CASSGGREALYNEQFF	TGTGCCAGCAGCGGGGGGCGGGAGGCCCTCTACAATGAGCAGTTCTTC
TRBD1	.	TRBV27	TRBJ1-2	CASSLSDRTGDGYTF	TGTGCCAGCAGTTTATCTGACCGGACAGGGGATGGCTACACCTTC
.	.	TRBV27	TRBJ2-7	CASSLFSSYEQYF	TGTGCCAGCAGTTTGTTCAGTTCCTACGAGCAGTACTTC
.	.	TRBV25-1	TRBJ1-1	CASSDPGGVNTEAFF	TGTGCCAGCAGTGATCCCGGCGGAGTAAACACTGAAGCTTTCTTT
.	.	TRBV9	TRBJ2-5	CASSSYRGRGQETQYF	TGTGCCAGCAGCTCCTACAGGGGGAGGGGCCAAGAGACCCAGTACTTC
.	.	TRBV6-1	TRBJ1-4	CASSGTDSPNEKLFF	TGTGCCAGCAGTGGCACCGACAGCCCCAATGAAAAACTGTTTTTT
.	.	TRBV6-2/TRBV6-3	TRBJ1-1	CASLQRVLTTEAFF	TGTGCCAGCCTGCAGAGAGTTTTGACCACTGAAGCTTTCTTT
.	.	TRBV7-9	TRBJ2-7	CASSLEVEWYF	TGTGCCAGCAGCTTAGAGGTTGAATGGTACTTC
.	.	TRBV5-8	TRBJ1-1	CASTIPGLGNTEAFF	TGTGCCAGCACCATTCCGGGGCTTGGGAACACTGAAGCTTTCTTT
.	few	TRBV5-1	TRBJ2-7	CASSGSGYEQYF	TGCGCCAGCAGCGGTAGCGGCTACGAGCAGTACTTC
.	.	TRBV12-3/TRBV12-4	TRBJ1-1	CASITGFDASF	TGTGCCAGCATTACAGGGTTTGACGCTTCCTTT
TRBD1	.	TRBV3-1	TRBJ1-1	CASSPEDRMNTEAFF	TGTGCCAGCAGCCCCGAGGACAGGATGAACACTGAAGCTTTCTTT
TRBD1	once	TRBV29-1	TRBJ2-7	CSVVRWTGVSDEQYF	TGCAGCGTTGTCCGTTGGACAGGGGTTTCCGACGAGCAGTACTTC
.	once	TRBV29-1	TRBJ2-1	CSVAEGLVEQFF	TGCAGCGTTGCGGAGGGTCTGGTTGAGCAGTTCTTC
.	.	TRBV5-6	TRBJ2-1	CASSSTVDNEQFF	TGTGCCAGCAGCTCGACAGTTGACAATGAGCAGTTCTTC
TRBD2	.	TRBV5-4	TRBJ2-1	CASSLAGGLAHNEQFF	TGTGCCAGCAGCCTGGCGGGAGGACTAGCTCACAATGAGCAGTTCTTC
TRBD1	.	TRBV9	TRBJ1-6	CASSRTGNTSPLHF	TGTGCCAGCAGCCGGACAGGAAACACTTCACCCCTCCACTTT
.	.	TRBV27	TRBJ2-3	CASSLFGRGMSTDTQYF	TGTGCCAGCAGTTTATTTGGTAGAGGGATGAGCACAGATACGCAGTATTTT
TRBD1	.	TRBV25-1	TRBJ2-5	CASSPRETGTQETQYF	TGTGCCAGCAGTCCCCGAGAGACAGGGACCCAAGAGACCCAGTACTTC
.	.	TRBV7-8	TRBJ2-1	CASSSPGLQNEQFF	TGTGCCAGCAGCAGCCCGGGACTGCAGAATGAGCAGTTCTTC
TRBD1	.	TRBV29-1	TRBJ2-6	CSVLMDRGNSGANVLTF	TGCAGCGTCCTGATGGACAGGGGGAACTCTGGGGCCAACGTCCTGACTTTC
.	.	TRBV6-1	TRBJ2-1	CASSEVIGLGNEQFF	TGTGCCAGCAGTGAAGTTATAGGGCTGGGCAATGAGCAGTTCTTC
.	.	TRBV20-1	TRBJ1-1	CSKKSQGLNTEAFF	TGCAGTAAAAAATCCCAGGGTCTGAACACTGAAGCTTTCTTT
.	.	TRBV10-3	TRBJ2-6	CAIKEGVGANVLTF	TGTGCCATCAAGGAGGGGGTTGGGGCCAACGTCCTGACTTTC
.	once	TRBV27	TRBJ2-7	CASSLSSLPPYEQYF	TGTGCCAGCAGTTTATCCTCGCTTCCTCCCTACGAGCAGTACTTC
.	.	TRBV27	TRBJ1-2	CASSQTGFANYGYTF	TGTGCCAGCAGCCAAACAGGGTTTGCTAACTATGGCTACACCTTC
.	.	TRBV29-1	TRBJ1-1	CSVEGSEAFF	TGCAGCGTTGAGGGGAGTGAAGCTTTCTTT
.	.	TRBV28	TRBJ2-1	CASRADLRIYNEQFF	TGTGCCAGCAGGGCTGATCTACGGATCTACAATGAGCAGTTCTTC
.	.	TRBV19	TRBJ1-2	CASSWWPYGYTF	TGTGCCAGTAGTTGGTGGCCTTATGGCTACACCTTC
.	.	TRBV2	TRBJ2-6	CAREGGGVTSGANVLTF	TGTGCCAGGGAGGGGGGCGGCGTTACCTCTGGGGCCAACGTCCTGACTTTC
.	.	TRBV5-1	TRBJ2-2	CASRPPGKVTGELFF	TGCGCCAGCAGGCCTCCGGGAAAGGTCACCGGGGAGCTGTTTTTT
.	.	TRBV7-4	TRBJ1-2	CASTSIELAASPNYGYTF	TGTGCCAGCACCTCCATAGAGTTAGCAGCCTCCCCTAACTATGGCTACACCTTC
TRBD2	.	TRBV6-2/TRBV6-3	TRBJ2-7	CASSYDGTSEDYEQYF	TGTGCCAGCAGTTACGATGGGACTAGCGAGGACTACGAGCAGTACTTC
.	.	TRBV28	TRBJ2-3	CASSFSPSRKGADTQYF	TGTGCCAGCAGTTTTTCCCCCTCGCGGAAGGGAGCAGATACGCAGTATTTT
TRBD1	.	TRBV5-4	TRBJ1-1	CASSTGQPNTEAFF	TGTGCCAGCAGCACGGGACAGCCGAACACTGAAGCTTTCTTT
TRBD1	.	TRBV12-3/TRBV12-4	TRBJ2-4	CASSFQGAAKNIQYF	TGTGCCAGCAGTTTTCAGGGGGCAGCCAAAAACATTCAGTACTTC
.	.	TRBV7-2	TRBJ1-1	CASSTPSGPRGGNTEAFF	TGTGCCAGCAGCACCCCATCCGGGCCTAGGGGGGGAAACACTGAAGCTTTCTTT
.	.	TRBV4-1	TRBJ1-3	CASSQGRAASGNTIYF	TGCGCCAGCAGCCAAGGCCGGGCCGCCTCTGGAAACACCATATATTTT
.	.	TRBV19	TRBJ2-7	CASSIAEEWYEQYF	TGTGCCAGTAGTATTGCAGAGGAGTGGTACGAGCAGTACTTC
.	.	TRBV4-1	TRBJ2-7	CASSQDTAGFFYEQYF	TGCGCCAGCAGCCAAGATACGGCAGGTTTCTTCTACGAGCAGTACTTC
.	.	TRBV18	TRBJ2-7	CASSPGMGLAGYEQYF	TGTGCCAGCTCACCAGGGATGGGGCTAGCAGGCTACGAGCAGTACTTC